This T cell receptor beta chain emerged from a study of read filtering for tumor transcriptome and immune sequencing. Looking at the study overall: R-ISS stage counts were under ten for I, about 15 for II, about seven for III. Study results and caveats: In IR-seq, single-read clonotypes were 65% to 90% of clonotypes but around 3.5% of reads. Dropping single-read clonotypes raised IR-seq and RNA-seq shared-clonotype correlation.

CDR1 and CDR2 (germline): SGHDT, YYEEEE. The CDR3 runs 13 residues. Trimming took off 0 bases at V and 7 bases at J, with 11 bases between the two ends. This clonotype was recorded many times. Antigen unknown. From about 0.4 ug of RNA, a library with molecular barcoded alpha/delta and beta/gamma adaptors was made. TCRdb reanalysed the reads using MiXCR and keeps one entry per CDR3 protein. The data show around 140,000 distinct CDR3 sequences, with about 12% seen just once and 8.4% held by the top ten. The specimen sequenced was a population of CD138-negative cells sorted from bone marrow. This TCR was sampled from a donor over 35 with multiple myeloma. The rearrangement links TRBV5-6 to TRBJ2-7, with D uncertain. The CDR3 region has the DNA TGTGCCAGCAGCTTGGCTAGTCGTATGGAGCAGTACTTC. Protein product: CASSLASRMEQYF.